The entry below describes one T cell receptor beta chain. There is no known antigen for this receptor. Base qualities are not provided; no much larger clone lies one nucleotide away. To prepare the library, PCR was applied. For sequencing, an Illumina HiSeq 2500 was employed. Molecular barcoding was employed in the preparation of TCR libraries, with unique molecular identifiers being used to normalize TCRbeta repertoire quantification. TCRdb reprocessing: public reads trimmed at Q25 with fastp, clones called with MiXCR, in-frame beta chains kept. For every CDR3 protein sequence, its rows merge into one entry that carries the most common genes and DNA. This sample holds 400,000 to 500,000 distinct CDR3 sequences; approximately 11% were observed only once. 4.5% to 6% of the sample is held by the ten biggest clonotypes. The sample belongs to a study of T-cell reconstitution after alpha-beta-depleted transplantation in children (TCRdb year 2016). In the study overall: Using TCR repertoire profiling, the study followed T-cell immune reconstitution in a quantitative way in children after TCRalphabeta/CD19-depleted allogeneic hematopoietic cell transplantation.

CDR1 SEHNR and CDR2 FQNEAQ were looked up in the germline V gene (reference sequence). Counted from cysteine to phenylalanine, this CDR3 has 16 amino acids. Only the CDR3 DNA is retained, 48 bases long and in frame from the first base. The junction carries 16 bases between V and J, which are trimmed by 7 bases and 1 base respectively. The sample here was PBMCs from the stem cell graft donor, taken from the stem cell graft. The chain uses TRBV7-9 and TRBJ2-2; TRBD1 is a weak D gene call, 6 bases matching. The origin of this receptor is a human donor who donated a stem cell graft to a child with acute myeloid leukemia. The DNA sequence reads TGTGCCAGCATCGCCGTAGGGACAAAGAACACCGGGGAGCTGTTTTTT. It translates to CASIAVGTKNTGELFF.